Presented here are 11 T cell receptor beta chains from one specimen sequenced in a study of Graves' ophthalmopathy and Graves' hyperthyroidism. Researchers took RNA transcripts and amplified TCR beta CDR3 regions from them. First-round RT-PCR relied on HTBI primers, and a second-round multiplex PCR came next. One entry per CDR3 protein results from TCRdb running MiXCR on the multiplex PCR reads. This sample has over 200,000 distinct CDR3 sequences; roughly 29% occur once, and the top ten carry around 10%. The sample consisted of peripheral blood. Receptors were obtained from a man aged 50-60 years with Graves' ophthalmopathy.

In this sample, this clonotype turned up many times. V is TRBV20-1 and J is TRBJ2-7; maybe TRBD2 (5 bases). Germline V gene sequence: CDR1 DFQATT, CDR2 SNEGSKA (reference sequence). Trimming left V 3 bases short and J 3 bases short, with 18 bases between. The CDR3 has 15 residues. DNA for the CDR3: TGCAGTGCTAGTCCTATAGCGTCCCTACTCTACGAGCAGTACTTC. Its translation is CSASPIASLLYEQYF.

The chain couples TRBV11-2 to TRBJ2-2; D ambiguous. The V gene's germline CDR1 is SGHAT and CDR2 FQNNGV. The length of the CDR3 is 15 residues. Trimming took 6 bases from V and 10 from J, leaving 21 bases between them. Here the CDR3 reads CASSLGASTQEELFF. CDR3 nucleotide sequence: TGTGCCAGCAGTCTGGGTGCCTCAACGCAGGAGGAGCTGTTTTTT.

Many counts were recorded for this clonotype. The chain carries TRBV11-2 and TRBJ2-2; D call uncertain. CDR1 SGHAT and CDR2 FQNNGV come from the germline V gene. The CDR3 contains 12 residues. Trimming left V 5 bases short and J 9 bases short, with 10 bases between. CDR3 nucleotides: TGTGCCAGCAGCCCGACGACCAGGGAGCTGTTTTTT. As protein: CASSPTTRELFF.

The chain is built from TRBV5-1 and TRBJ1-2; D is ambiguous. Germline CDR1 is SGHRS and CDR2 is YFSETQ. This CDR3 spans 12 amino acids. Trimming took 0 bases from V and 5 from J, leaving 5 bases between them. In nucleotides, the CDR3 is TGCGCCAGCAGCTTGGACAAGTATGGCTACACCTTC. It codes for CASSLDKYGYTF.

This clonotype showed up many times. V and J are TRBV20-1 and TRBJ2-5; 8 bases agree with TRBD1. With V trimmed by 6 bases and J by 5 bases, 11 bases remained unmatched. CDR3 size: 14 residues. CDR1 and CDR2 from the germline V gene are DFQATT and SNEGSKA (reference sequence). The CDR3 reads CSAVRGRSTETQYF. The CDR3, as DNA: TGCAGTGCGGTCAGGGGGCGTTCAACGGAGACCCAGTACTTC.

The V call is TRBV12-3 or TRBV12-4, the J call TRBJ2-7, with D perhaps TRBD2 (6 bases). V was pared by 10 bases and J by 3 bases, with 16 bases between. This CDR3 has 13 amino acids. The chain's CDR3 is CAIMEGLNYEQYF. CDR3 coding DNA: TGTGCCATCATGGAGGGCTTGAACTACGAGCAGTACTTC.

There are many counts of this clonotype. The chain is built from TRBV20-1 and TRBJ2-5, with TRBD2 as a possible D gene (6 bases). Germline CDR1 is DFQATT and CDR2 is SNEGSKA (reference sequence). V lost 0 bases and J 5 bases, leaving 10 bases between the germline ends. There are 13 residues in the CDR3. The CDR3 nucleotides are TGCAGTGCTAGAGATCGGAGGGTGGAGACCCAGTACTTC. Its translation is CSARDRRVETQYF.

V usage is TRBV4-2 and J usage is TRBJ1-2, with D perhaps TRBD1 (6 bases). The V gene lost 5 bases and the J gene lost 2 bases, with 15 bases spanning the gap. The V gene's germline CDR1 is LGHNA and CDR2 YNFKEQ. The CDR3 runs to 15 residues. CDR3 coding DNA: TGTGCCAGCAGCGATCCGGGACAAGTAAACTATGGCTACACCTTC. It is translated as CASSDPGQVNYGYTF.

V and J are TRBV6-2 or TRBV6-3 and TRBJ1-2; 8 nucleotides line up with TRBD1. Germline CDR1 and CDR2: MNHEY and SVGEGT. Trimming took 6 bases from V and 2 from J; bases not matched to a gene: 8. CDR3 length equals 15 residues. DNA for the CDR3: TGTGCCAGCAGAGGACAACGGACAGGGAACTATGGCTACACCTTC. It yields the protein CASRGQRTGNYGYTF.

This clonotype was seen repeatedly, ten times or more. The rearrangement uses TRBV12-3 or TRBV12-4 and TRBJ1-1; the D is unclear. V lost 9 bases and J 5 bases, leaving 19 bases between the germline ends. The CDR3 sequence is 14 residues long. The CDR3 loop reads CASYLALPGTEAFF. CDR3 in DNA: TGTGCCAGTTACCTGGCCCTGCCCGGGACTGAAGCTTTCTTT.

The chain carries TRBV28 and TRBJ1-2; 11 bases align to TRBD1. V shed 7 bases, J shed 2 bases, and the junction held 12 bases outside the gene matches. The germline V gene encodes CDR1 MDHEN and CDR2 SYDVKM. The CDR3 totals 17 residues. CDR3 DNA: TGTGCCAGCACCTCGCCCGGGACAGGGGGAGGGAACTATGGCTACACCTTC. Its translation is CASTSPGTGGGNYGYTF.